The entry that follows covers one T cell receptor (beta chain) sequence. Its target is unknown. The data are from a study of CD8+ T cells in alopecia areata. The study's findings and limits: Patients showed less clear TCR sequence sharing than mice, possibly partly because of HLA diversity.

cDNA reverse transcribed from extracted RNA served as the sequencing template. Sequencing was performed with immunoSEQ multiplex PCR; in TCRdb, only in-frame clones are kept and a portion is missing. The table includes about 130,000 clones, 50% to 60% detected once. The V end lost 7 bases, the J end lost 4 bases, and 10 bases lay between the germline ends. CDR3 length equals 12 residues. Germline CDR1 and CDR2: MNHNS and SASEGT. The clonotype comes from a human donor with alopecia areata. The chain links TRBV6-1 to TRBJ1-1, with D hard to call. The material was CD4+ T cells sorted from blood, obtained at week 0. The CDR3: CASTSYGTEAFF. DNA for the CDR3: TGTGCCAGCACCTCCTACGGCACTGAAGCTTTCTTT.